This TCR beta chain was recovered during a study of blood T cells in healthy people across ages. A note on this clonotype: No antigen is known for it.

Sample-barcoded 5' priming and a J-beta primer mix drove a second PCR of 7 to 11 cycles. Every single cDNA molecule received a tag from a template-switch adaptor with 12 random nucleotides. TCRdb analysed the 5' RACE reads with MiXCR anew, one entry per CDR3 protein. The table lists roughly 720,000 distinct CDR3 sequences, 53% of them singletons, with about 38% in the top ten. The germline V gene has CDR1 SGHRS and CDR2 YFSETQ. J lost 2 bases, V lost 7 bases, and 12 bases had no gene match. CDR3 size: 15 residues. Study-wide findings and caveats: Both higher diversity and more naive CD4+ cells marked long-lived donors when set against aged donors. Possibly, changes in expanded clonotypes were confounded because donor CMV status was unknown.

The chain uses TRBV5-1 and TRBJ2-7, with TRBD1 matching 7 bases. The sequencing sample was made of blood. This sequence originates from a man at least 80 years old in good health. The chain's CDR3 is CASRPSTGEAYEQYF. The CDR3, as DNA: TGCGCCAGCCGACCTAGCACAGGGGAAGCCTACGAGCAGTACTTC.